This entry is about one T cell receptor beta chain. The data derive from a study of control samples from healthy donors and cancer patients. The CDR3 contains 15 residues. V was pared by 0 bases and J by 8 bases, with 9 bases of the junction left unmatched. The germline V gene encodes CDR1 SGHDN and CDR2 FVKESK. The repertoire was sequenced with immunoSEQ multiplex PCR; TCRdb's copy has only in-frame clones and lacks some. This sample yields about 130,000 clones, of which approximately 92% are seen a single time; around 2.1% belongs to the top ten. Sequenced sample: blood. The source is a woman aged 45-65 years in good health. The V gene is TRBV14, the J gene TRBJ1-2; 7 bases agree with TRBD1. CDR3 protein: CASSQDPGGIEGYTF. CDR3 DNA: TGTGCCAGCAGCCAAGATCCAGGGGGAATCGAAGGCTACACCTTC. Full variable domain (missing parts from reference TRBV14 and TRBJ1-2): EAGVTQFPSHSVIEKGQTVTLRCDPISGHDNLYWYRRVMGKEIKFLLHFVKESKQDESGMPNNRFLAERTGGTYSTLKVQPAELEDSGVYFCASSQDPGGIEGYTFGSGTRLTVV.